A selection of T cell receptor beta chains follows, all from one sample in a study of T-cell reconstitution after alpha-beta-depleted transplantation in children. TCRdb used MiXCR to reprocess the PCR reads, holding one entry per CDR3 protein. Among approximately 490,000 distinct CDR3 sequences listed, approximately 12% were seen once. Sequenced here: PBMCs from the stem cell graft donor, sampled from the stem cell graft. The source is a human donor who donated a stem cell graft to a child with combined immunodeficiency. CDR3s include the opening cysteine and the closing phenylalanine or tryptophan. Fields, in order: D gene, clone size, V gene, J gene, CDR3 DNA, CDR3 protein. A D gene is named only where the DNA matches it firmly. Not all rows give a size; the values are once, few, many and, for expanded clones, a class.

>TRBD1|-|TRBV7-8|TRBJ2-7
TGTGCCAGCAGCCCCCAGACAGGGACAGGGCTCTACGAGCAGTACTTC
CASSPQTGTGLYEQYF
>TRBD1|few|TRBV12-3/TRBV12-4|TRBJ2-7
TGTGCCAGCAGGGACCGGGACAGGGCTCTCGAGCAGTACTTC
CASRDRDRALEQYF
>TRBD1|many|TRBV7-2|TRBJ2-5
TGTGCCAGTAAGGACAGGGGGATCGGGACCCAGTACTTC
CASKDRGIGTQYF
>TRBD1|-|TRBV24-1|TRBJ2-7
TGTGCCACCAGTGATTCTCAGGGGGCGCGGTACGAGCAGTACTTC
CATSDSQGARYEQYF
>TRBD2|many|TRBV9|TRBJ2-7
TGTGCCAGCAGCCCGGGACTAGCGACTTACGAGCAGTACTTC
CASSPGLATYEQYF
>-|-|TRBV29-1|TRBJ1-1
TGCAGCGTTGGGGACCGGGCCTACACTGAAGCTTTCTTT
CSVGDRAYTEAFF
>TRBD2|once|TRBV6-5|TRBJ2-3
TGTGCCAGCAGTTACTCGGCGGGAGGGCGTGATACGCAGTATTTT
CASSYSAGGRDTQYF
>-|many|TRBV5-1|TRBJ2-2
TGCGCCAGCAGCTTGCTGGACGCGACCGGGGAGCTGTTTTTT
CASSLLDATGELFF
>TRBD1|many|TRBV20-1|TRBJ2-7
TGCAGTGCTAGAGATCTAAACAGGGGCTACGAGCAGTACTTC
CSARDLNRGYEQYF
>TRBD1|many|TRBV5-1|TRBJ2-7
TGCGCCAGCAGCTGGGGACAGGGGCCCTACGAGCAGTACTTC
CASSWGQGPYEQYF
>-|-|TRBV20-1|TRBJ2-4
TGCAGTGTCCGAGGGGGTAGAGCCAAAAACATTCAGTACTTC
CSVRGGRAKNIQYF
>TRBD2|-|TRBV12-3/TRBV12-4|TRBJ2-3
TGTGCCAGCAGTTTGTCGGGAGGGCCTTTAGATACGCAGTATTTT
CASSLSGGPLDTQYF
>-|few|TRBV12-3/TRBV12-4|TRBJ2-1
TGTGCCAGCCTCTTCGGGGATGAGCAGTTCTTC
CASLFGDEQFF
>TRBD2|many|TRBV7-2|TRBJ2-3
TGTGCCAGCAGCTTTGGACTAGCGGGGACTAGCACAGATACGCAGTATTTT
CASSFGLAGTSTDTQYF
>TRBD2|-|TRBV6-4|TRBJ2-3
TGTGCCAGCAGTGACTCGGGACTAGCGGGAAATACGCAGTATTTT
CASSDSGLAGNTQYF
>TRBD1|-|TRBV4-1|TRBJ1-1
TGCGCCAGCAGCCAAGACCGGACAGGGTTGGGGAGGGACACTGAAGCTTTCTTT
CASSQDRTGLGRDTEAFF
>TRBD2|-|TRBV7-6|TRBJ2-1
TGTGCCAGCAGCCCAAGACTAGCGGAGCAGTTCTTC
CASSPRLAEQFF
>-|-|TRBV28|TRBJ1-6
TGTGCCAGCACCTCGGGTTCACCCCTCCACTTT
CASTSGSPLHF
>-|few|TRBV7-8|TRBJ1-6
TGTGCCAGCAGCTTAGTAGACTCTAAGGATTCACCCCTCCACTTT
CASSLVDSKDSPLHF
>-|many|TRBV12-3/TRBV12-4|TRBJ2-2
TGTGCCAGCAAAGGGAGCGGGGAGCTGTTTTTT
CASKGSGELFF